The sequence of this TCR beta chain was determined in a study of T cells in Graves' hyperthyroidism and ophthalmopathy. What was amplified from RNA transcripts were TCR beta CDR3 regions. Using the HTBI primer set, a first-round RT-PCR was run on the TCR CDR3. TCRdb ran MiXCR on the multiplex PCR reads and lists one entry per CDR3 protein. There are 500,000 to 600,000 distinct CDR3 sequences in the sample; about 46% occur only once, and about 40% lies in the top ten. Concerning this clonotype itself: The target antigen is unknown.

General observations from the study: In the blood, most expanded thyroid clonotypes above 0.001 appeared as well. Before onset, by a median of approximately 6.8 months, the model predicted ophthalmopathy.

The trim removed 0 bases at V and 7 bases at J, leaving 15 bases unmatched. The CDR3 has 18 residues. Germline-derived CDR1 and CDR2 are SQVTM and ANQGSEA. Uncontrolled infection, other autoimmune disease, pregnancy or lactation excluded patients. Diagnostic decisions used clinical symptoms, serum thyroxine and TRAb, thyroid ultrasound and orbital computed tomography. The rearrangement links TRBV29-1 to TRBJ1-5; 10 bases map to TRBD1. The receptor's source is an adult woman with Graves' disease, either hyperthyroidism or ophthalmopathy (not recorded which). The sequencing input was peripheral blood or thyroid tissue (not recorded which). The CDR3, as DNA: TGCAGCGTTGAAGAAGTCTTTATAGGGACAGGGGAGCAACAGCCCCAGCATTTT. It is translated as CSVEEVFIGTGEQQPQHF.